The clone carrying this T cell receptor beta chain turned up a few times. Its target is not known. These data belong to a study of T-cell memory formation after mild COVID-19. MiXCR, run by TCRdb on the 5' RACE reads, gives a single entry per CDR3 protein. The profile shows about 430,000 distinct CDR3 sequences, roughly 26% of them singletons. Study-wide results and caveats: Later expanders leaned toward CD4+, whereas clones contracting from day 15 to 85 were balanced CD4/CD8. Memory cells collected pre-infection included some clones that later responded, suggesting cross-reactive memory joined. CD8+ contracting clones occupied EMRA, while CD4+ ones occupied mainly CM and EM.

Material for sequencing was PBMCs or a T cell subset sorted from them (not recorded which). This sequence originates from an adult woman who had mild COVID-19 (a few samples of this study predate the infection). Cell type and time point are not known.

CDR3 nucleotides: TGTGCCAGCAGCCAGACAGGGGACACCTACGAGCAGTACTTC. Residues: CASSQTGDTYEQYF. The chain employs TRBV3-1 and TRBJ2-7; 8 bases map to TRBD1. This CDR3 region has 14 residues. V dropped 3 bases and J dropped 2; count of bases not matched to a gene: 3. CDR1 is LGHDT, CDR2 YNNKEL, per germline (reference sequence).